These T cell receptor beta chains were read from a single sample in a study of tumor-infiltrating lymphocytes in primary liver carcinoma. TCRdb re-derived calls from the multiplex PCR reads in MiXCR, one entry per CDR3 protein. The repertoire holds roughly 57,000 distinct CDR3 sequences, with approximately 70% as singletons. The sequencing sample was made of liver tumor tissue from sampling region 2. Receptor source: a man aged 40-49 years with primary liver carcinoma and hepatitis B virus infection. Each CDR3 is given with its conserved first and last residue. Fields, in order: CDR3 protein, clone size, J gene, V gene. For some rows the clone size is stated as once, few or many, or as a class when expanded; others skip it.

CDR3aa: CASGLSLAGSYNEQFF; abundance: NA; j_gene: TRBJ2-1; v_gene: TRBV7-9
CDR3aa: CASSSRQGARGEQYF; abundance: medium-sized; j_gene: TRBJ2-7; v_gene: TRBV11-2
CDR3aa: CAISLQGPVGQYF; abundance: NA; j_gene: TRBJ2-7; v_gene: TRBV28
CDR3aa: CASSQRTSARGAYEQYF; abundance: many; j_gene: TRBJ2-7; v_gene: TRBV4-1
CDR3aa: CASRHAGTASTEAFF; abundance: NA; j_gene: TRBJ1-1; v_gene: TRBV4-1
CDR3aa: CAISERLADHRNEQYF; abundance: NA; j_gene: TRBJ2-7; v_gene: TRBV10-3
CDR3aa: CATSDFAEHFYNEQLF; abundance: NA; j_gene: TRBJ2-1; v_gene: TRBV24-1
CDR3aa: CASSRSVWLGDPDDTQYF; abundance: once; j_gene: TRBJ2-3; v_gene: TRBV4-3
CDR3aa: CASSLVVLAGTGDLFF; abundance: NA; j_gene: TRBJ2-2; v_gene: TRBV11-2
CDR3aa: CASSLAEDHENEQYF; abundance: few; j_gene: TRBJ2-7; v_gene: TRBV11-2
CDR3aa: CSVENRRHDGQYF; abundance: NA; j_gene: TRBJ2-7; v_gene: TRBV29-1
CDR3aa: CASSSGPYNEQFF; abundance: many; j_gene: TRBJ2-1; v_gene: TRBV6-5
CDR3aa: CASSFDGATNEKLFF; abundance: many; j_gene: TRBJ1-4; v_gene: TRBV7-9
CDR3aa: CSGYLGTLNTEAFF; abundance: many; j_gene: TRBJ1-1; v_gene: TRBV29-1
CDR3aa: CAGSLNAAPAGEKLFF; abundance: once; j_gene: TRBJ1-4; v_gene: TRBV7-2
CDR3aa: CASSQGSDRGAYTQYF; abundance: NA; j_gene: TRBJ2-3; v_gene: TRBV4-1
CDR3aa: CASNLGQGETQYF; abundance: few; j_gene: TRBJ2-5; v_gene: TRBV6-5
CDR3aa: CASSSVRGGLQETQYF; abundance: many; j_gene: TRBJ2-5; v_gene: TRBV28
CDR3aa: CANSQDRPDTQYF; abundance: few; j_gene: TRBJ2-3; v_gene: TRBV4-3
CDR3aa: CASSLAGEDYEQYF; abundance: NA; j_gene: TRBJ2-7; v_gene: TRBV12-3/TRBV12-4
CDR3aa: CASSGYYTGELFF; abundance: NA; j_gene: TRBJ2-2; v_gene: TRBV12-3/TRBV12-4
CDR3aa: CRVAGVDGPSTDTQYF; abundance: once; j_gene: TRBJ2-3; v_gene: TRBV29-1
CDR3aa: CASRPAISGIYEQYF; abundance: many; j_gene: TRBJ2-7; v_gene: TRBV6-6
CDR3aa: CASSLMVQEGQGGELFF; abundance: NA; j_gene: TRBJ2-2; v_gene: TRBV5-4
CDR3aa: CASSEREGGDEQFF; abundance: NA; j_gene: TRBJ2-1; v_gene: TRBV12-3/TRBV12-4
CDR3aa: CTSSLPRLGFDYEQYF; abundance: NA; j_gene: TRBJ2-7; v_gene: TRBV28
CDR3aa: CASCYGVIQETQYF; abundance: NA; j_gene: TRBJ2-5; v_gene: TRBV6-5
CDR3aa: CASGPSHNERFF; abundance: NA; j_gene: TRBJ2-1; v_gene: TRBV11-2
CDR3aa: CAISGTGAGELYF; abundance: NA; j_gene: TRBJ2-7; v_gene: TRBV14
CDR3aa: CASSQKSGDGETQYF; abundance: NA; j_gene: TRBJ2-5; v_gene: TRBV5-4
CDR3aa: CAWSVIHAGGYYGEQYF; abundance: NA; j_gene: TRBJ2-7; v_gene: TRBV30
CDR3aa: CASSRTRGQGFYEQYF; abundance: many; j_gene: TRBJ2-7; v_gene: TRBV6-5
CDR3aa: CASTPTDRGYEQYF; abundance: NA; j_gene: TRBJ2-7; v_gene: TRBV6-2/TRBV6-3
CDR3aa: CSFTLAAYTGELFF; abundance: NA; j_gene: TRBJ2-2; v_gene: TRBV29-1
CDR3aa: CASSQGAVLADTQYF; abundance: once; j_gene: TRBJ2-3; v_gene: TRBV4-3
CDR3aa: CATSDSSRGDCGELFF; abundance: NA; j_gene: TRBJ2-2; v_gene: TRBV24-1
CDR3aa: CASSQDRTGYYNEQFF; abundance: NA; j_gene: TRBJ2-1; v_gene: TRBV4-3
CDR3aa: CTTAMLQGKTQYF; abundance: NA; j_gene: TRBJ2-5; v_gene: TRBV10-2
CDR3aa: CSGIGQGTHNGQFF; abundance: NA; j_gene: TRBJ2-1; v_gene: TRBV29-1
CDR3aa: CGRSRVSAHQETQYF; abundance: once; j_gene: TRBJ2-5; v_gene: TRBV11-2
CDR3aa: CASSSESRLSQYGYTF; abundance: NA; j_gene: TRBJ1-2; v_gene: TRBV7-9
CDR3aa: CANSPEGRLSQYSYTF; abundance: NA; j_gene: TRBJ1-2; v_gene: TRBV7-9
CDR3aa: CASSLSRDGGNQPQHF; abundance: few; j_gene: TRBJ1-5; v_gene: TRBV28
CDR3aa: CASSLPQTGAAEQNF; abundance: NA; j_gene: TRBJ2-7; v_gene: TRBV6-6
CDR3aa: CASSQEEGASGYTF; abundance: few; j_gene: TRBJ1-2; v_gene: TRBV4-3
CDR3aa: CASSAGTGMAGELFF; abundance: few; j_gene: TRBJ2-2; v_gene: TRBV7-9
CDR3aa: CASSQESNEQFF; abundance: many; j_gene: TRBJ2-1; v_gene: TRBV4-1
CDR3aa: CASSLTNGSTDTQYF; abundance: NA; j_gene: TRBJ2-3; v_gene: TRBV11-2
CDR3aa: CASSPPGLPYEQYF; abundance: NA; j_gene: TRBJ2-7; v_gene: TRBV3-1
CDR3aa: CASSATGGFSKNIQYF; abundance: NA; j_gene: TRBJ2-4; v_gene: TRBV6-1
CDR3aa: CASSISLPSHEQFF; abundance: NA; j_gene: TRBJ2-1; v_gene: TRBV7-9